One TCR beta chain is described in this entry. Its specificity is unknown. These data originate in a study of T-cell memory formation after mild COVID-19. Study-level information: Clusters were largely donor specific.

TCRdb analysed the 5' RACE reads with MiXCR anew, one entry per CDR3 protein. The profile shows approximately 430,000 distinct CDR3 sequences, less than 25% of them singletons. Overall study results and limits: Cross-reactive memory apparently joined, as some responding clones appeared in pre-infection memory. Among clones contracting day 15 to 85, CD4/CD8 was balanced, whereas later expanders leaned CD4+. Shrinking CD4+ clones resided mostly in CM and EM, and CD8+ ones in EMRA.

Germline-derived CDR1 and CDR2 are MNHNS and SASEGT. V was pared by 6 bases and J by 5 bases, with 3 bases of the junction left unmatched. The CDR3 is 13 amino acids. Sequences were obtained from PBMCs or a T cell subset sorted from them (not recorded which). The chain carries TRBV6-1 and TRBJ2-5; 10 bases map to TRBD1. The source is an adult woman who had mild COVID-19 (a few samples of this study predate the infection). Cell type and time point are not known. In nucleotides, the CDR3 is TGTGCCAGCAGAGGGACAGGGGTCGAGACCCAGTACTTC. The encoded protein is CASRGTGVETQYF.